A single sample is the source of the 16 T cell receptor beta chains below, sequenced in a study of blood T cell repertoires in COVID-19. The data were produced by immunoSEQ multiplex PCR, yet TCRdb's version contains in-frame clones alone and is incomplete. Of some 150,000 clones listed, 70% to 85% are singletons. Sequenced: peripheral blood. The source of these receptors is a woman of 80 years or more in a cohort sampled during active or convalescent COVID-19.

As regards this clone: The germline gene is not matched at one end of the junction; a read error may be the cause. V usage is TRBV5-1 and J usage is TRBJ2-2; D is uncertain. Germline assignment: CDR1 SGHRS and CDR2 YFSETQ. The CDR3 is made up of 12 amino acids. Here the CDR3 reads CASRLGGGELFF. The CDR3 coding sequence is TGCGCCAGCAGATTGGGCGGCGGGGAGCTGTTTTTT.

The chain recombines TRBV5-1 with TRBJ2-5, with D unclear. The V and J ends lost 4 bases and 10 bases respectively, with 23 bases between them. Germline-derived CDR1 and CDR2 are SGHRS and YFSETQ. The CDR3 is 15 amino acids. CDR3 sequence (DNA): TGCGCCAGCAGCACCGACACCCACCGAAGTGCCATCCAGTACTTC. This gives the protein CASSTDTHRSAIQYF.

The chain is built from TRBV19 and TRBJ2-5; 8 bases map to TRBD1. The CDR3 is 18 amino acids. CDR1 and CDR2 from the germline V gene are LNHDA and SQIVND (reference sequence). The junction had 20 bases not matched to a gene; V was cut back by 6 bases and J by 5 bases. The CDR3 sequence: CASSPRGGVRGPSETQYF. CDR3 DNA sequence: TGTGCCAGTAGCCCACGCGGCGGGGTCAGGGGGCCGTCGGAGACCCAGTACTTC.

This chain connects TRBV18 to TRBJ2-1; 7 bases match TRBD1. Trimming at V came to 3 bases and at J to 3 bases, leaving 11 bases not matched to a gene. This CDR3 comprises 17 residues. Germline CDR1 reads KGHSH; CDR2 reads LQKENI. CDR3 region: CASSPLRQGRDYNEQFF. CDR3 sequence (DNA): TGTGCCAGCTCACCCCTTAGACAGGGTCGGGACTACAATGAGCAGTTCTTC.

The chain has TRBV18 and TRBJ1-1; TRBD1 agrees at 8 bases. Trimming removed 3 bases from V and 4 bases from J; junction bases left unmatched: 4. CDR1 is KGHSH, CDR2 LQKENI, per germline. The CDR3 runs 14 residues. The CDR3 DNA reads as TGTGCCAGCTCACCCAATACAGGGGGCACTGAAGCTTTCTTT. It translates to CASSPNTGGTEAFF.

V and J are TRBV5-5 and TRBJ1-1; D call uncertain. The CDR3 covers 14 residues. With 4 bases removed from V and 0 bases from J, the gap between germline ends came to 10 bases. CDR1 and CDR2 from the germline V gene are SGHKS and YYEKEE (reference sequence). The CDR3 nucleotides read TGTGCCAGCAGCGCGGGTACAATGAACACTGAAGCTTTCTTT. Translating it yields CASSAGTMNTEAFF.

The J gene is TRBJ2-3, the V gene TRBV4-2; D is possibly TRBD2 (6 bases). V was clipped by 4 bases and J by 2 bases, with 13 bases between them. This CDR3 spans 15 amino acids. CDR1 is LGHNA and CDR2 is YNFKEQ in the germline V gene. CDR3 region: CASSPPGAVTDTQYF. Written as DNA, the CDR3 is TGTGCCAGCAGCCCCCCGGGAGCGGTCACAGATACGCAGTATTTT.

The chain combines TRBV18 with TRBJ2-3; tentative D call: TRBD1 (6 bases). Germline loops: CDR1 KGHSH, CDR2 LQKENI. Trimming left V 4 bases short and J 2 bases short, with 16 bases between. This CDR3 comprises 16 residues. The CDR3 region is CASSLTRPGDTDTQYF. For the CDR3, the DNA is TGTGCCAGCTCACTAACAAGGCCAGGGGACACAGATACGCAGTATTTT.

This clone was observed a single time. The rearrangement joins TRBV9 to TRBJ2-2; D unresolved. Trimming removed 0 bases from V and 2 bases from J, with 11 bases in between. This CDR3 has 16 residues. Germline V CDR1 and CDR2: SGDLS, YYNGEE. CDR3 nucleotide sequence: TGTGCCAGCAGCGTAGCTACAGATATTAACACCGGGGAGCTGTTTTTT. Translating it yields CASSVATDINTGELFF.

The chain joins TRBV28 to TRBJ1-1; D unresolved. Germline V CDR1 and CDR2: MDHEN, SYDVKM. Trimming took 6 bases from V and 4 from J, leaving 12 bases between them. The CDR3 extends over 13 amino acids. This CDR3 reads CASSSGRSTEAFF. The CDR3, as DNA: TGTGCCAGCAGCTCCGGTAGGAGCACTGAAGCTTTCTTT.

The rearrangement links TRBV7-2 to TRBJ2-3, with TRBD2 matching 7 bases. Germline V gene sequence: CDR1 SGHTA, CDR2 FQGNSA. Germline trimming cut 5 bases from V and 6 bases from J; bases unmatched to any gene: 14. This CDR3 spans 16 amino acids. CDR3 residues: CASSISRAGLTDTQYF. The DNA for the CDR3 is TGTGCCAGCAGCATCTCAAGAGCGGGACTAACGGATACGCAGTATTTT.

The chain employs TRBV4-2 and TRBJ1-5; the match to TRBD1 covers 7 bases. The junction had 3 bases not matched to a gene; V was cut back by 0 bases and J by 4 bases. The CDR3 consists of 15 residues. CDR1 is LGHNA and CDR2 is YNFKEQ in the germline V gene. The CDR3 spells CASSQDGQVNQPQHF. DNA of the CDR3: TGTGCCAGCAGCCAAGATGGACAGGTTAATCAGCCCCAGCATTTT.

This chain joins TRBV20-1 and TRBJ2-5; the D gene is possibly TRBD2 (5 bases). Trimming shortened V by 7 bases and J by 2 bases, and 8 bases separated the two germline ends. The CDR3 sequence is 11 residues long. CDR1 is DFQATT, CDR2 SNEGSKA, per germline (reference sequence). CDR3 sequence reads: CSGRGQETQYF. Here the CDR3 DNA reads TGCAGTGGCAGAGGGCAAGAGACCCAGTACTTC.

The gene calls are TRBV2 and TRBJ2-3; no clear D. CDR1 and CDR2 from the germline V gene are SNHLY and FYNNEI. The length of the CDR3 is 14 residues. Trimming removed 3 bases at V and 1 base at J, with 8 bases between. CDR3 sequence reads: CASSERQGTDTQYF. CDR3 coding DNA: TGTGCCAGCAGTGAGCGTCAGGGCACAGATACGCAGTATTTT.

V usage is TRBV19 and J usage is TRBJ1-2; TRBD1 aligns across 7 bases. Germline V gives CDR1 LNHDA, CDR2 SQIVND (reference sequence). The CDR3 length is 14 residues. V trimming: 3 bases; J trimming: 4 bases; junction bases outside the gene matches: 5. In DNA, the CDR3 is TGTGCCAGTAGTATCGGGGGACAGACCTATGGCTACACCTTC. Translated: CASSIGGQTYGYTF.

The CDR3 spells CASTHGDIANEQFF. The CDR3 DNA reads TGTGCCAGTACCCATGGGGACATAGCCAATGAGCAGTTCTTC. J is TRBJ2-1 and V is TRBV19, with a weak D call TRBD1 (6 bases). V gave up 7 bases and J gave up 6 bases, with 16 bases separating them. CDR3 size: 14 residues. The germline CDR1 and CDR2 sequences are LNHDA and SQIVND (reference sequence).